This is a list of T cell receptor beta chains from one sample in a study of T cells in Graves' hyperthyroidism and ophthalmopathy. In TCRdb, the multiplex PCR reads were re-called with MiXCR into one record per CDR3 protein. The table includes around 440,000 distinct CDR3 sequences, about a sixth detected once. The sequencing input was blood. These receptors came from a woman between 18 and 29 years old with Graves' hyperthyroidism. Each CDR3 is given with its conserved first and last residue. The D gene is left open where the match is weak. Clone size is stated in some rows and not others, as once, few, many or a class when expanded.

D gene,J gene,CDR3 length,clone size,V gene,CDR3 DNA,CDR3 protein
-,TRBJ2-1,17,many,TRBV7-9,TGTGCCAGCAGTTTGGGGGCCGCTAGCTATGCCTACAATGAGCAGTTCTTC,CASSLGAASYAYNEQFF
-,TRBJ1-1,15,many,TRBV6-2/TRBV6-3,TGTGCCAGCAGTTCGGCGGGAAGGAAGAACACTGAAGCTTTCTTT,CASSSAGRKNTEAFF
-,TRBJ2-1,15,many,TRBV7-3,TGTGCCAGCAGCTTAACCGGGGGGCCGGGGAGTGAGCAGTTCTTC,CASSLTGGPGSEQFF
-,TRBJ1-2,13,many,TRBV20-1,TGCAGTGCTACAGGACAGACTACCTATGGCTACACCTTC,CSATGQTTYGYTF
-,TRBJ1-1,13,many,TRBV7-3,TGTGCCAGCAGCTCAACCCTTTACACTGAAGCTTTCTTT,CASSSTLYTEAFF
TRBD1,TRBJ1-1,18,-,TRBV2,TGCGCCAGCAGCCAAGTTGCCAGACAGGGTTTCATGAACACTGAAGCTTTCTTT,CASSQVARQGFMNTEAFF
-,TRBJ2-7,14,many,TRBV27,TGTGCCAGCAGCGCTAGGGACGGATCCTACGAGCAGTACTTC,CASSARDGSYEQYF
-,TRBJ2-7,11,many,TRBV20-1,TGCAGTGCTAGAGTTTCCAAAGAGCAGTACTTC,CSARVSKEQYF
-,TRBJ2-1,15,many,TRBV10-3,TGTGCCATCAGTGAGTCGTCTAGAGGGGTGAATGAGCAGTTCTTC,CAISESSRGVNEQFF
-,TRBJ2-7,14,-,TRBV7-2,TGTGCCAGCAGCTCAGAGAGGAGAACCTACGAGCAGTACTTC,CASSSERRTYEQYF
TRBD1,TRBJ2-3,17,-,TRBV7-3,TGTGCCAGCAGCTCAACCGGGACAGGGGGCCCCACAGATACGCAGTATTTT,CASSSTGTGGPTDTQYF
TRBD2,TRBJ2-1,13,many,TRBV11-2,TGTGCCAGCAGACCGACTAGCGGGAATGAGCAGTTCTTC,CASRPTSGNEQFF
-,TRBJ2-2,14,-,TRBV7-8,TGTGCCAGCACCCCGAGGGACAACACCGGGGAGCTGTTTTTT,CASTPRDNTGELFF
-,TRBJ2-1,15,many,TRBV10-3,TGTGCCAACCTTTCCGGGATCCCGTACTACAATGAGCAGTTCTTC,CANLSGIPYYNEQFF
TRBD1,TRBJ2-7,16,few,TRBV20-1,TGCAGTGCTAGTCCTTACGGGGACAGGTTATTGGGGGAGCAGTACTTC,CSASPYGDRLLGEQYF
TRBD1,TRBJ2-7,13,many,TRBV11-2,TGTGCCAGCAGCTACCGGACAGGCTACGAGCAGTACTTC,CASSYRTGYEQYF
-,TRBJ2-7,13,few,TRBV10-1,TGCGCCAGCAGTGAGGTTGCCAGGGAAAGGCAGTACTTC,CASSEVARERQYF
-,TRBJ2-7,14,many,TRBV20-1,TGCAGTGCTAAAAATGCAGTCCTTGGCTACGAGCAGTACTTC,CSAKNAVLGYEQYF
TRBD2,TRBJ2-3,15,-,TRBV9,TGTGCCAGCAGCGTGCTAGCGGGGAGATTAGATACGCAGTATTTT,CASSVLAGRLDTQYF
-,TRBJ2-2,16,many,TRBV20-1,TGCAGTGCCCGACCCGGGGGCCAAGCGAACACCGGGGAGCTGTTTTTT,CSARPGGQANTGELFF
TRBD2,TRBJ2-1,17,few,TRBV7-2,TGTGCCAGCAGCCCCCGGTTGGCTAGCGGACACTACAATGAGCAGTTCTTC,CASSPRLASGHYNEQFF
TRBD1,TRBJ2-7,15,many,TRBV7-9,TGTGCCAGCAGCCTGCCCCGGACAGGGGACCACGAGCAGTACTTC,CASSLPRTGDHEQYF
TRBD2,TRBJ2-7,15,-,TRBV19,TGTGCCAGTAGACCCTCTAGCGGGTCTTCCTACGAGCAGTACTTC,CASRPSSGSSYEQYF
-,TRBJ1-3,14,-,TRBV2,TGTGCCAGCAATACCGGGACAAGTGGAACCACCATATATTTT,CASNTGTSGTTIYF
-,TRBJ1-6,15,few,TRBV6-2/TRBV6-3,TGTGCCAGCAGCCCGCGGGGGGCAGATAATTCACCCCTCCACTTT,CASSPRGADNSPLHF
-,TRBJ2-5,12,-,TRBV3-1,TGTGCCAGCAGCCAATGGGCTGAGACCCAGTACTTC,CASSQWAETQYF
-,TRBJ2-2,14,many,TRBV6-4,TGTGCCAGCAGTGACTCGGAAGAAACCGGGGAGCTGTTTTTT,CASSDSEETGELFF
-,TRBJ1-1,16,few,TRBV7-3,TGTGCCAGCAGCTTAGGGGGGGGCTGGCGGAACACTGAAGCTTTCTTT,CASSLGGGWRNTEAFF
-,TRBJ1-2,14,many,TRBV12-3/TRBV12-4,TGTGCCAGCAGTTTAGGGAGACAGCACTATGGCTACACCTTC,CASSLGRQHYGYTF
TRBD1,TRBJ1-2,15,many,TRBV7-2,TGTGCCAGCAGCTCTGAAGGACAGGGGACCTATGGCTACACCTTC,CASSSEGQGTYGYTF
TRBD2,TRBJ2-7,16,once,TRBV13,TGTGCCAGCACCTCGGGGGGAGGGAGTCAATCCTACGAGCAGTACTTC,CASTSGGGSQSYEQYF
-,TRBJ1-3,15,few,TRBV27,TGTGCCAGCAGTTTCCGGCAGGGCTCTGGAAACACCATATATTTT,CASSFRQGSGNTIYF
-,TRBJ2-3,17,many,TRBV12-3/TRBV12-4,TGTGCCAGCACCGAGGGTGGGGGGCCTCGGACGACAGATACGCAGTATTTT,CASTEGGGPRTTDTQYF
-,TRBJ1-5,17,few,TRBV19,TGTGCCAGTAGTACCAGAACTGGACGGAGCAGCAATCAGCCCCAGCATTTT,CASSTRTGRSSNQPQHF
-,TRBJ2-5,16,many,TRBV7-8,TGTGCCAGCAGCCCCGGACTCCACCAACGAGGCGAGACCCAGTACTTC,CASSPGLHQRGETQYF
-,TRBJ2-1,16,few,TRBV29-1,TGCAGCGTTGAATTGACGGGACTCCGCTCCTACAATGAGCAGTTCTTC,CSVELTGLRSYNEQFF
-,TRBJ1-1,14,-,TRBV12-3/TRBV12-4,TGTGCCAGCAGTTTGAAGGGGTTTATAACTGAAGCTTTCTTT,CASSLKGFITEAFF
-,TRBJ1-5,17,many,TRBV28,TGTGCCAGCAGTTTAGAGCTAGGGCAGGGCATGAGTCAGCCCCAGCATTTT,CASSLELGQGMSQPQHF
TRBD1,TRBJ2-2,17,many,TRBV10-3,TGTGCCATCAGTGAGTCGGGACAGGGCCCTCTCACCGGGGAGCTGTTTTTT,CAISESGQGPLTGELFF
-,TRBJ2-4,16,few,TRBV20-1,TGCAGTGCTAGAGATTGGGTAGAACTTAGCCAAAACATTCAGTACTTC,CSARDWVELSQNIQYF
-,TRBJ2-5,11,-,TRBV29-1,TGCAGCGTTGAAGATCTGGGGATACAGTACTTC,CSVEDLGIQYF
TRBD1,TRBJ1-6,14,many,TRBV18,TGTGCCAGCTCAAAGACAGGGGGGAATTCACCCCTCCACTTT,CASSKTGGNSPLHF
TRBD1,TRBJ1-1,16,-,TRBV19,TGTGCCAGTAGTATCCCCACGACAGGGATGAACACTGAAGCTTTCTTT,CASSIPTTGMNTEAFF
-,TRBJ1-2,13,-,TRBV29-1,TGCAGCGGTGTGGGGCCTGAAAACTATGGCTACACCTTC,CSGVGPENYGYTF
-,TRBJ1-2,15,-,TRBV27,TGTGCCAGCAGTCCCTGGAGAGGGATAAACTATGGCTACACCTTC,CASSPWRGINYGYTF
TRBD2,TRBJ2-7,15,many,TRBV27,TGTGCCAGCAGTTACCGGACTAGCGGGAACTACGAGCAGTACTTC,CASSYRTSGNYEQYF
-,TRBJ1-1,13,many,TRBV19,TGTGCCAGTATGGGAGGGAGTGGCACTGAAGCTTTCTTT,CASMGGSGTEAFF
-,TRBJ1-5,14,-,TRBV6-1,TGTGCCAGCGGACTTATCGATAGCAATCAGCCCCAGCATTTT,CASGLIDSNQPQHF
-,TRBJ2-1,16,many,TRBV28,TGTGCCAGCAGTCTCGTTTGGGACACCCTAAGGAATGAGCAGTTCTTC,CASSLVWDTLRNEQFF
TRBD2,TRBJ2-1,16,many,TRBV6-1,TGTGCCAGCAGTGAACAACCACCCGGGAGGTACAATGAGCAGTTCTTC,CASSEQPPGRYNEQFF
-,TRBJ2-1,16,many,TRBV11-2,TGTGCCAGCAGCTTTATAGGGACATACGCCTACAATGAGCAGTTCTTC,CASSFIGTYAYNEQFF
TRBD1,TRBJ2-4,15,many,TRBV24-1,TGTGCCACCAGTACAGGGGGCACGGCGAAAAACATTCAGTACTTC,CATSTGGTAKNIQYF
TRBD2,TRBJ2-7,21,few,TRBV28,TGTGCCAGCTCACCGACCGGTCGGGGACTAGCGGGGGGTCCGAGCTCCTACGAGCAGTACTTC,CASSPTGRGLAGGPSSYEQYF
TRBD2,TRBJ2-5,13,-,TRBV20-1,TGCAGTGCTAGCGGGACTAGCGGAAATCCAGGGTACTTC,CSASGTSGNPGYF
-,TRBJ1-1,17,many,TRBV7-3,TGTGCCAGCAGCATAACAGGAATGGTTGGCGGGAACACTGAAGCTTTCTTT,CASSITGMVGGNTEAFF
TRBD1,TRBJ2-1,18,-,TRBV12-3/TRBV12-4,TGTGCCAGCAGTTCCGGAGAGGGAGACAGGGGCCCCTACAATGAGCAGCTCTTC,CASSSGEGDRGPYNEQLF